The T cell receptor beta chain under discussion was sequenced for a study of blood T cell repertoires in COVID-19. Background on the study: Samples of COVID-19 (acute and convalescent) were obtained from the United States, Italy and Spain. T cells, B-cell-depleted T cells, or PBMCs provided the cDNA or gDNA that served as material.

Authors' analysis steps: Amplification with reference gene primers provided the estimates of nucleated cell counts. The protocol was immunoSEQ multiplex PCR, while the TCRdb copy is restricted to in-frame clones and leaves out a portion. V and J calls and clone size come straight from that table; D and trimming were deduced from the DNA. There are over 200,000 clones in the sample; 75% to 90% occur only once, and roughly 4.9% lies in the top ten. CDR1 and CDR2 from the germline V gene are SGHDT and YYEEEE. The CDR3 spans 14 residues. The V and J ends lost 4 bases and 5 bases, in that order; junction bases with no gene match: 8.

Sequenced sample: peripheral blood. This rearrangement joins TRBV5-6 to TRBJ2-5, with 7 bases matching TRBD1. The receptor was derived from a human donor in a cohort sampled during active COVID-19. CDR3 in amino acids: CASSRGGRGETQYF. DNA for the CDR3: TGTGCCAGCAGCCGAGGGGGCAGGGGGGAGACCCAGTACTTC.